The 6 T cell receptor beta chains listed next were all sequenced from one sample in a study of post-analysis software for immune sequencing data. No antigen has been assigned to these receptors. Carried by the TCR beta cDNA libraries were unique molecular identifiers. TCRdb used MiXCR to reprocess the PCR reads, holding one entry per CDR3 protein. The sample shows 350,000 to 500,000 distinct CDR3 sequences, approximately 39% of them seen only once. Study results and limitations: TRBV segments more frequent in patients than in controls numbered five and included TRBV5-6, TRBV5-1 and TRBV20-1.

What was sequenced was blood. These receptors came from a girl between 2 and 10 years old with multiple sclerosis.

The chain links TRBV7-9 to TRBJ2-1; D is unresolved. Trimming cost V 2 bases and J 4 bases, with 6 bases left between them. CDR1 is SEHNR and CDR2 is FQNEAQ in the germline V gene (reference sequence). This CDR3 has 13 residues. CDR3 region: CASSLSPYNEQFF. DNA of the CDR3: TGTGCCAGCAGCTTATCCCCTTACAATGAGCAGTTCTTC. Complete variable domain (other parts from reference TRBV7-9 and TRBJ2-1): DTGVSQNPRHKITKRGQNVTFRCDPISEHNRLYWYRQTLGQGPEFLTYFQNEAQLEKSRLLSDRFSAERPKGSFSTLEIQRTEQGDSAMYLCASSLSPYNEQFFGPGTRLTVL.

J is TRBJ2-3 and V is TRBV9, with 8 bases that match TRBD1. J lost 0 bases, V lost 0 bases, and 6 bases had no gene match. The germline V gene has CDR1 SGDLS and CDR2 YYNGEE. The CDR3 is made up of 17 amino acids. CDR3 sequence (DNA): TGTGCCAGCAGCGTAGAAGGGACAGGAACTAGCACAGATACGCAGTATTTT. This translates into CASSVEGTGTSTDTQYF. Complete variable domain (other parts from reference TRBV9 and TRBJ2-3): DSGVTQTPKHLITATGQRVTLRCSPRSGDLSVYWYQQSLDQGLQFLIQYYNGEERAKGNILERFSAQQFPDLHSELNLSSLELGDSALYFCASSVEGTGTSTDTQYFGPGTRLTVL.

The chain employs TRBV7-2 and TRBJ2-3; 9 bases agree with TRBD1. V shed 5 bases, J shed 4 bases, and the junction held 4 bases outside the gene matches. Germline CDR1 and CDR2: SGHTA and FQGNSA. This CDR3 contains 14 residues. The CDR3 sequence: CASSPGTGSDTQYF. The CDR3 DNA is TGTGCCAGCAGCCCCGGGACAGGGTCAGATACGCAGTATTTT.

The chain is built from TRBV28 and TRBJ2-7; TRBD1 agrees at 8 bases. The CDR3 contains 15 residues. V was pared by 6 bases and J by 0 bases, with 7 bases of the junction left unmatched. Germline assignment: CDR1 MDHEN and CDR2 SYDVKM. CDR3 coding DNA: TGTGCCAGCAGGACGGACAGGGTGGGCTCCTACGAGCAGTACTTC. It translates to CASRTDRVGSYEQYF.

This clonotype was seen only a few times. The V gene is TRBV2, the J gene TRBJ2-7, with a weak D call TRBD2 (5 bases). The length of the CDR3 is 14 residues. Germline values: CDR1 SNHLY, CDR2 FYNNEI. V was pared by 3 bases and J by 3 bases, with 12 bases between. CDR3 sequence: CASSETREIYEQYF. The CDR3 nucleotides read TGTGCCAGCAGTGAGACAAGGGAGATCTACGAGCAGTACTTC. Combining the CDR3 with reference TRBV2 and TRBJ2-7 gives the whole variable domain EPEVTQTPSHQVTQMGQEVILRCVPISNHLYFYWYRQILGQKVEFLVSFYNNEISEKSEIFDDQFSVERPDGSNFTLKIRSTKLEDSAMYFCASSETREIYEQYFGPGTRLTVT.

This rearrangement joins TRBV21-1 to TRBJ2-3; the table's D call, TRBD1, was not checked against the DNA. TRBV21-1 is flagged as a pseudogene. The CDR3 runs 12 residues. The CDR3 loop reads CASSTLSDTQYF. The DNA for the CDR3 is TGTGCCAGCAGCACCCTGTCAGATACGCAGTATTTT.